This passage covers 16 T cell receptor beta chains from one sample sequenced in a study of cytomegalovirus exposure and HLA in healthy donors. Data came from immunoSEQ multiplex PCR; TCRdb stores just in-frame clones and leaves some out. This sample has about 360,000 clones, with roughly 89% found just once. Input material: PBMCs. Receptor source: a woman aged 18 to 35 in good health and CMV-seronegative.

The chain has TRBV18 and TRBJ1-1, with D hard to call. V lost 3 bases to trimming and J lost 1 base, with 9 bases between them. The germline CDR1 and CDR2 sequences are KGHSH and LQKENI. The CDR3 contains 14 residues. The CDR3 loop reads CASSPVPGNTEAFF. DNA of the CDR3: TGTGCCAGCTCACCGGTCCCGGGGAACACTGAAGCTTTCTTT.

The J gene is TRBJ2-5, the V gene TRBV18; TRBD1 aligns across 11 bases. The length of the CDR3 is 16 residues. V lost 6 bases and J lost 5; bases outside the gene matches: 11. Germline V gene data show CDR1 as KGHSH and CDR2 as LQKENI. The CDR3 spells CASSQTGQGVSETQYF. CDR3 bases: TGTGCCAGCTCTCAGACGGGACAGGGGGTGTCGGAGACCCAGTACTTC.

The V gene is TRBV5-6, the J gene TRBJ1-5, with D possibly matching TRBD1 (5 bases). The CDR3 has 12 amino acids. Germline V gives CDR1 SGHDT, CDR2 YYEEEE. The V end lost 4 bases, the J end lost 8 bases, and 10 bases lay between the germline ends. DNA of the CDR3: TGTGCCAGCAGCGGAGCAGGGAAGCCCCAGCATTTT. The encoded protein is CASSGAGKPQHF.

The chain has TRBV27 and TRBJ2-1; TRBD2 matches 8 bases. With V trimmed by 6 bases and J by 9 bases, 10 bases remained unmatched. Germline V gene data show CDR1 as MNHEY and CDR2 as SMNVEV (reference sequence). CDR3 length: 14 amino acids. CDR3 DNA sequence: TGTGCCAGCAGGGGAGCGGGAGAACCGGGTGAGCAGTTCTTC. This sequence encodes CASRGAGEPGEQFF.

The chain joins TRBV6-5 to TRBJ1-6; a possible D gene is TRBD1 (5 bases). With 0 bases removed from V and 11 bases from J, the gap between germline ends came to 14 bases. From germline, CDR1 is MNHEY and CDR2 SVGAGI. This CDR3 has 15 residues. CDR3 DNA sequence: TGTGCCAGCAGTTACTCGAGAGGTGGGGGGACACCCCTCCACTTT. It codes for CASSYSRGGGTPLHF.

This CDR3 reads CASSPVGTGPGNTIYF. CDR3 nucleotide sequence: TGTGCCAGCAGCCCAGTAGGGACAGGTCCTGGAAACACCATATATTTT. The chain recombines TRBV28 with TRBJ1-3; 8 nucleotides match TRBD1. Looked up from germline, CDR1 is MDHEN and CDR2 is SYDVKM. Trimming cost V 6 bases and J 2 bases; bases outside gene matches: 9. The CDR3 runs 16 residues.

The V call is TRBV28, the J call TRBJ1-6, with D uncertain. The germline V and J ends were trimmed by 5 bases and 4 bases, with 12 bases remaining between them. Germline CDR1 and CDR2: MDHEN and SYDVKM. The CDR3 totals 15 residues. This chain's CDR3 is CASSAPGGYNSPLHF. The CDR3 nucleotides are TGTGCCAGCAGTGCGCCGGGAGGTTATAATTCACCCCTCCACTTT.

The V call is TRBV18, the J call TRBJ1-1; TRBD1 aligns across 9 bases. This CDR3 has 18 amino acids. The trim removed 6 bases at V and 1 base at J, leaving 15 bases unmatched. Germline CDR1 reads KGHSH; CDR2 reads LQKENI. The CDR3 sequence is CASSPSRDRVGRNTEAFF. CDR3 nucleotides: TGTGCCAGCTCTCCGTCCCGGGACAGGGTGGGGAGGAACACTGAAGCTTTCTTT.

This clone was recorded only once. V and J are TRBV9 and TRBJ1-2; D perhaps matches TRBD1 (6 bases). Trimming removed 3 bases at V and 1 base at J, with 22 bases between. Per germline, CDR1 SGDLS and CDR2 YYNGEE. CDR3 length: 18 amino acids. CDR3 in DNA: TGTGCCAGCAGCGATCTAAGGCAGGGGCCGGACCTTAACTATGGCTACACCTTC. Protein product: CASSDLRQGPDLNYGYTF.

J is TRBJ1-1 and V is TRBV13; D gene ambiguous. The CDR3 extends over 15 amino acids. The V gene's germline CDR1 is PRHDT and CDR2 FYEKMQ (reference sequence). The germline V and J ends were trimmed by 3 bases and 7 bases, with 18 bases remaining between them. CDR3 protein: CASSFANSGGDEAFF. Written as DNA, the CDR3 is TGTGCCAGCAGCTTTGCCAATTCGGGCGGGGATGAAGCTTTCTTT.

This chain connects TRBV6-4 to TRBJ2-3, with 7 positions matching TRBD2. Trimming removed 0 bases from V and 4 bases from J; junction bases left unmatched: 16. CDR3 length: 19 residues. In germline, CDR1 is MRHNA, CDR2 SNTAGT. The CDR3 DNA is TGTGCCAGCAGTGACTCGCCCAATGGGGGGGGTCTCCCGGCAGATACGCAGTATTTT. Protein product: CASSDSPNGGGLPADTQYF.

This clone occurred once. V and J are TRBV7-8 and TRBJ2-7, with TRBD2 identical over 10 bases. CDR1 and CDR2 from the germline V gene are SGHVS and FQNEAQ. The CDR3 has 14 amino acids. The V segment lost 5 bases and the J segment 4 bases; nucleotides outside the gene matches: 5. The CDR3 nucleotides read TGTGCCAGCAGCGGCGGACTAGCGGTGTACGAGCAGTACTTC. It is translated as CASSGGLAVYEQYF.

The chain employs TRBV9 and TRBJ2-3; the match to TRBD2 covers 7 bases. Germline V lookup: CDR1 SGDLS, CDR2 YYNGEE. The CDR3 has 14 amino acids. J lost 11 bases, V lost 5 bases, and 14 bases had no gene match. In nucleotides, the CDR3 is TGTGCCAGCAGTGCAGCTAGCGGACTTAAAAGGCAGTATTTT. As protein: CASSAASGLKRQYF.

This chain links TRBV10-3 with TRBJ2-7; 9 bases map to TRBD1. This CDR3 has 15 amino acids. After removal of 2 bases from V and 2 bases from J, the junction contained 4 bases not matched to a gene. Looked up from germline, CDR1 is ENHRY and CDR2 is SYGVKD. CDR3 amino acids: CAISEPDRGAYEQYF. The CDR3 DNA sequence: TGTGCCATCAGTGAGCCGGACAGGGGAGCCTACGAGCAGTACTTC.

The J gene is TRBJ1-2, the V gene TRBV11-2; no clear D gene. V lost 5 bases and J 14 bases, leaving 15 bases between the germline ends. Germline lookup yields CDR1 SGHAT and CDR2 FQNNGV. The CDR3 runs 11 residues. CDR3 region: CASSTVLTKTF. The CDR3 DNA reads TGTGCCAGCAGCACCGTCCTGACTAAGACCTTC.

The J gene is TRBJ1-2, the V gene TRBV6-1; no clear D. CDR3 length: 13 residues. Trimming pared 1 base from V and 6 bases from J, leaving 9 bases between. Germline V lookup: CDR1 MNHNS, CDR2 SASEGT. The chain's CDR3 is CASSEGHADGYTF. Here the CDR3 DNA reads TGTGCCAGCAGTGAAGGGCACGCGGATGGCTACACCTTC.